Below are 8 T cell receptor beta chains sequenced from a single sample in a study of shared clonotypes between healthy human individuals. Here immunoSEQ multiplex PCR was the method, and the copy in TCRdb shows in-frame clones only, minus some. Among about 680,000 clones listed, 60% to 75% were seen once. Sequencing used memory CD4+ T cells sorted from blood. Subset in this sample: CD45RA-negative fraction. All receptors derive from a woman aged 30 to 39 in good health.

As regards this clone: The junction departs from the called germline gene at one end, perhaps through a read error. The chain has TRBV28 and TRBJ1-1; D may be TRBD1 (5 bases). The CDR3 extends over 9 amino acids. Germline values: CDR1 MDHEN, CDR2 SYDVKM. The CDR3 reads CASGALFIF. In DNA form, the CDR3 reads TGTGCCAGCGGGGCCCTTTTTATCTTT.

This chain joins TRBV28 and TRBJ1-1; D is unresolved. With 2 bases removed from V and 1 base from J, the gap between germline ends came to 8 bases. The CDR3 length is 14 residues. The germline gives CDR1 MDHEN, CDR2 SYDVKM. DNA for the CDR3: TGTGCCAGCAGTTTAAGTTACGGGAACACTGAAGCTTTCTTT. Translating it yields CASSLSYGNTEAFF. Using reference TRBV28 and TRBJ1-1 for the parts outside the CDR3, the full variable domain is DVKVTQSSRYLVKRTGEKVFLECVQDMDHENMFWYRQDPGLGLRLIYFSYDVKMKEKGDIPEGYSVSREKKERFSLILESASTNQTSMYLCASSLSYGNTEAFFGQGTRLTVV.

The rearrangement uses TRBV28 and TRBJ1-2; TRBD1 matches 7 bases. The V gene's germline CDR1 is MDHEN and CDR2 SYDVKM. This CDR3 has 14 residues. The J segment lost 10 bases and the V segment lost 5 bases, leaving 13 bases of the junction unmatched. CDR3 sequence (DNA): TGTGCCAGCAGTACCTGGACAGGAGACTTGGACTACACCTTC. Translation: CASSTWTGDLDYTF.

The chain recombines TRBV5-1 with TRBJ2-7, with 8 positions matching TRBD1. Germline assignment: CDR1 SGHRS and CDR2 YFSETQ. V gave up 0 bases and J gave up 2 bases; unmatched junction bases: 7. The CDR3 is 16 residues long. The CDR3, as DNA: TGCGCCAGCAGCTTGGTCCCAGGGGGCATGCCCTACGAGCAGTACTTC. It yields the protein CASSLVPGGMPYEQYF.

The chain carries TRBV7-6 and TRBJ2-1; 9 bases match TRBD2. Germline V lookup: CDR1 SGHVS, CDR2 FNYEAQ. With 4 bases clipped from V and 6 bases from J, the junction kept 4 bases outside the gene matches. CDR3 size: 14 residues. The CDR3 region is CASSYSGSGNEQFF. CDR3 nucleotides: TGTGCCAGCAGCTATAGCGGGAGTGGCAATGAGCAGTTCTTC.

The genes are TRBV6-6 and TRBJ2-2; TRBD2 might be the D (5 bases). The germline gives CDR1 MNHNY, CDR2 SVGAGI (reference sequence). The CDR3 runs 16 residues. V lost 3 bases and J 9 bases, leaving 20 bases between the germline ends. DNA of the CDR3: TGTGCCAGCAGTTATCGGGCTAGCCCTGGTGTACGGGAGCTGTTTTTT. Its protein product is CASSYRASPGVRELFF.

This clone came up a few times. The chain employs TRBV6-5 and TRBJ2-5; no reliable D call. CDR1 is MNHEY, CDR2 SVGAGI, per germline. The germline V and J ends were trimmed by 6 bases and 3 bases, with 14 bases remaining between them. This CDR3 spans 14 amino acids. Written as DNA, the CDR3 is TGTGCCAGCAGCCCATGGGTGGTAGAAGAGACCCAGTACTTC. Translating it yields CASSPWVVEETQYF.

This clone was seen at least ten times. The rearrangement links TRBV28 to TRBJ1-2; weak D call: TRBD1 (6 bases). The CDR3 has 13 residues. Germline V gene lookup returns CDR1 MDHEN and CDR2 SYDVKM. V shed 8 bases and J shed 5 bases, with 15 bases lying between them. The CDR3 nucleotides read TGTGCCAGCTGCCCTCGGGGACATTATGGCTACACCTTC. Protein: CASCPRGHYGYTF.